Listed below are T cell receptor beta chains from one sample, sequenced in a study of T cell repertoires in cytomegalovirus infection. Using its own MiXCR run on the reads, TCRdb lists one record per CDR3 protein. The sample holds around 350,000 distinct CDR3 sequences, over 15% seen once. Sequenced material: PBMCs. These receptors were taken from a human donor in good health (CMV status not recorded). Some clones in this sample may be carry-over from other donors' samples. CDR3s include the opening cysteine and the closing phenylalanine or tryptophan. The D gene is left open where the match is weak. Where a row states a size, it is once, few, many or the class of an expanded clone; other rows omit it.

D,V,size,J,CDR3,DNA
-,TRBV7-2,few,TRBJ1-3,CASSPTKGGNTIYF,TGTGCCAGCAGCCCCACTAAAGGAGGAAACACCATATATTTT
-,TRBV6-2/TRBV6-3,-,TRBJ1-3,CASMSPPTSGNTIYF,TGTGCCAGCATGAGTCCTCCGACCTCTGGAAACACCATATATTTT
TRBD1,TRBV7-9,many,TRBJ2-7,CASSASTGTYEQYF,TGTGCCAGCAGCGCCTCGACAGGGACGTACGAGCAGTACTTC
TRBD1,TRBV7-9,-,TRBJ2-7,CASSLVAAGGNEQYF,TGTGCCAGCAGCTTAGTTGCAGCAGGGGGCAACGAGCAGTACTTC
-,TRBV23-1,-,TRBJ1-3,CASSQFYLGWGNTIYF,TGCGCCAGCAGTCAATTTTATTTGGGGTGGGGAAACACCATATATTTT
-,TRBV6-2/TRBV6-3,-,TRBJ2-1,CASSSYSISSYNEQFF,TGTGCCAGCAGCAGCTACTCCATCAGCTCCTACAATGAGCAGTTCTTC
-,TRBV6-5,once,TRBJ1-2,CATYFQGPSVDYGYTF,TGTGCCACCTATTTTCAGGGGCCCTCGGTCGACTATGGCTACACCTTC
TRBD1,TRBV7-2,many,TRBJ1-4,CASSTDRFSEKLFF,TGTGCCAGCAGCACGGACAGGTTCAGTGAAAAACTGTTTTTT
TRBD2,TRBV2,once,TRBJ2-7,CASNGPRGLVAEQYF,TGTGCCAGCAACGGCCCGCGGGGACTAGTGGCAGAGCAGTACTTC
TRBD2,TRBV7-2,many,TRBJ2-7,CASSLHQRGGLGEQYF,TGTGCCAGCAGCTTACACCAGCGGGGGGGCCTAGGCGAGCAGTACTTC
-,TRBV20-1,few,TRBJ2-3,CSATELGAQTQYF,TGCAGTGCTACGGAACTGGGGGCTCAAACGCAGTATTTT
TRBD2,TRBV12-5,many,TRBJ2-2,CAREAVELFF,TGTGCCCGGGAGGCGGTGGAGCTGTTTTTT
-,TRBV5-1,-,TRBJ1-4,CASSLSRPSRLNEKLFF,TGCGCCAGCAGCTTGTCGCGGCCCTCAAGGCTGAATGAAAAACTGTTTTTT
-,TRBV6-6,-,TRBJ2-7,CASSWGISYEQYF,TGTGCCAGCAGTTGGGGGATCAGCTACGAGCAGTACTTC
TRBD2,TRBV10-3,few,TRBJ2-7,CAIRGLAGGFDEQYF,TGTGCCATCAGGGGACTAGCGGGGGGCTTCGACGAGCAGTACTTC
-,TRBV12-3/TRBV12-4,-,TRBJ2-7,CASSLDRDYEQYF,TGTGCCAGCAGTTTAGACAGGGATTACGAGCAGTACTTC
-,TRBV20-1,few,TRBJ2-7,CSPHQSYEQYF,TGCAGTCCTCACCAATCATACGAGCAGTACTTC
-,TRBV12-3/TRBV12-4,many,TRBJ2-3,CASSAGQRTDTQYF,TGTGCCAGCAGCGCCGGACAGCGCACAGATACGCAGTATTTT
TRBD2,TRBV2,-,TRBJ2-3,CASSPSSGGPSGADTQYF,TGTGCCAGCAGTCCCTCTAGCGGGGGCCCCTCTGGGGCAGATACGCAGTATTTT
-,TRBV5-4,-,TRBJ2-5,CASSLGLQGRETQYF,TGTGCCAGCAGCTTGGGCCTACAGGGGAGGGAGACCCAGTACTTC
-,TRBV3-1,-,TRBJ1-2,CASSQDVSTIYYGYTF,TGTGCCAGCAGCCAAGACGTCTCCACAATTTACTATGGCTACACCTTC
-,TRBV6-2/TRBV6-3,few,TRBJ2-1,CASSYHPGASSYNEQFF,TGTGCCAGCAGTTACCACCCCGGGGCGAGCTCCTACAATGAGCAGTTCTTC
-,TRBV20-1,few,TRBJ1-4,CSARTQARWNELF,TGCAGTGCTAGGACACAAGCGAGGTGGAATGAACTTTTT
-,TRBV12-3/TRBV12-4,-,TRBJ1-5,CASSLALVSNQPQHF,TGTGCCAGCAGTTTAGCTCTGGTCAGCAATCAGCCCCAGCATTTT
TRBD1,TRBV28,-,TRBJ2-5,CASSAPLRQGLETQYF,TGTGCCAGCAGTGCCCCCCTACGACAGGGGTTAGAGACCCAGTACTTC
-,TRBV7-8,many,TRBJ1-1,CASSPSAGKNTEAFF,TGTGCCAGCAGCCCTAGCGCAGGAAAGAACACTGAAGCTTTCTTT
-,TRBV7-2,-,TRBJ2-3,CASSYGLLSDTQYF,TGTGCCAGCAGCTACGGCCTACTATCAGATACGCAGTATTTT
-,TRBV25-1,few,TRBJ2-7,CASRDNTGNYEQYF,TGTGCCAGCAGGGATAACACAGGGAACTACGAGCAGTACTTC
-,TRBV19,-,TRBJ1-6,CASSIEGSPLHF,TGTGCCAGTAGTATAGAGGGCTCACCCCTCCACTTT
TRBD1,TRBV11-2,many,TRBJ1-6,CASSSAGTGRNSPLHF,TGTGCCAGCAGCTCCGCCGGGACAGGGCGGAATTCACCCCTCCACTTT
-,TRBV27,many,TRBJ2-1,CASQATWLAVYNEQFF,TGTGCCAGCCAGGCAACATGGCTAGCAGTTTACAATGAGCAGTTCTTC
-,TRBV7-2,many,TRBJ2-5,CASSLSRTQVQETQYF,TGTGCCAGCAGCCTATCCAGGACTCAGGTTCAAGAGACCCAGTACTTC
TRBD2,TRBV7-6,-,TRBJ2-1,CASSTPSGSSYKEQFF,TGTGCCAGCAGCACCCCAAGCGGGAGCTCCTACAAGGAGCAGTTCTTC
-,TRBV20-1,few,TRBJ1-5,CSARHQPQHF,TGCAGTGCTCGGCATCAGCCCCAGCATTTT
-,TRBV6-6,-,TRBJ2-3,CASSYSLGRGHVDTQYF,TGTGCCAGCAGTTACTCCCTGGGGAGGGGGCACGTAGATACGCAGTATTTT
-,TRBV12-5,many,TRBJ1-2,CASGYGDNYGYTF,TGTGCTAGTGGTTACGGGGACAACTATGGCTACACCTTC
-,TRBV12-5,many,TRBJ2-5,CASGFGQGRGQETQYF,TGTGCTAGTGGTTTCGGGCAGGGCAGAGGCCAAGAGACCCAGTACTTC
TRBD1,TRBV6-5,few,TRBJ2-7,CASTATGSSYEQYF,TGTGCCAGCACCGCGACAGGGAGCTCCTACGAGCAGTACTTC
TRBD1,TRBV19,-,TRBJ2-3,CASSTRQGLTDTQYF,TGTGCCAGTAGCACTCGACAGGGGCTCACAGATACGCAGTATTTT
-,TRBV20-1,few,TRBJ2-1,CSANSAGVPISPMYEQFF,TGCAGTGCTAATTCAGCCGGTGTACCTATATCTCCTATGTATGAGCAGTTCTTC
-,TRBV6-2/TRBV6-3,-,TRBJ1-2,CASSYWGLPLYGYTF,TGTGCCAGCAGTTACTGGGGACTCCCTCTATATGGCTACACCTTC
TRBD2,TRBV7-2,many,TRBJ2-7,CASSPGLAGGFGYEQYF,TGTGCCAGCAGCCCCGGACTAGCGGGAGGGTTTGGTTACGAGCAGTACTTC
-,TRBV20-1,-,TRBJ2-3,CSARSGLTDTQYF,TGCAGTGCTAGATCTGGCCTCACAGATACGCAGTATTTT
-,TRBV7-2,many,TRBJ1-2,CASSTHRGNYGYTF,TGTGCCAGCAGCACCCACCGGGGAAACTATGGCTACACCTTC
-,TRBV11-2,-,TRBJ2-1,CASSPVLVGSYNEQFF,TGTGCCAGCAGCCCTGTACTAGTGGGATCGTACAATGAGCAGTTCTTC
-,TRBV28,few,TRBJ1-2,CASSLPRYYGYTF,TGTGCCAGCAGTTTGCCCCGGTACTATGGCTACACCTTC
TRBD1,TRBV6-2/TRBV6-3,many,TRBJ1-1,CASSRDREAFF,TGTGCCAGCAGTCGGGACAGAGAAGCTTTCTTT